This T cell receptor (beta chain) was observed in a study of somatic mutations in cytotoxic T cells in rheumatoid arthritis. Measured with immunoSEQ multiplex PCR; TCRdb has only the in-frame clones, and not every one. Of 14,000 or so clones listed, over 80% are singletons. The V and J ends lost 3 bases and 6 bases respectively, with 15 bases between them. The CDR3 is 14 residues long. In germline, CDR1 is SEHNR, CDR2 FQNEAQ (reference sequence). This clone was found a few times. V and J are TRBV7-9 and TRBJ2-7; unclear D gene. What was sequenced was CD8+ T cells sorted from blood. This receptor was taken from an adult with rheumatoid arthritis. This CDR3 is CASSFSRPFSEQYF. The CDR3 DNA follows: TGTGCCAGCAGCTTCTCCAGGCCCTTCTCCGAGCAGTACTTC.